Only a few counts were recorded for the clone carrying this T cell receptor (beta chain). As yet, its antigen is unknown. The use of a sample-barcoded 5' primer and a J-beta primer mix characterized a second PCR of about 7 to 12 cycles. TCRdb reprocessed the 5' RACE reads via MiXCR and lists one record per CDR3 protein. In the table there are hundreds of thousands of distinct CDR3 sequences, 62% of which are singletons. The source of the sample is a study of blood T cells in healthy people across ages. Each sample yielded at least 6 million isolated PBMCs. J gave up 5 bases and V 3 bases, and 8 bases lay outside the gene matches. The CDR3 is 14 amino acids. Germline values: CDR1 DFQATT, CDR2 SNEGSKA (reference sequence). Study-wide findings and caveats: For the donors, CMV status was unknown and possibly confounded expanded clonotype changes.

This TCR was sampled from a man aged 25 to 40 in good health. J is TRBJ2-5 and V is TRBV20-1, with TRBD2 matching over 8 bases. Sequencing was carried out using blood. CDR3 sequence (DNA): TGCAGTGCTAGTGCGGGGGGCCCTCGGGAGACCCAGTACTTC. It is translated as CSASAGGPRETQYF.